This T cell receptor (beta chain) was retrieved from a study of blood T cells in healthy people across ages. Sample-barcoded 5' priming and a J-beta primer mix drove a second PCR of roughly 6 to 12 cycles. TCRdb re-analysed the 5' RACE reads in MiXCR, keeping a single row per CDR3 protein. Of about 830,000 distinct CDR3 sequences in the sample, nearly 60% were seen once. The J segment lost 2 bases and the V segment lost 9 bases, leaving 5 bases of the junction unmatched. There are 14 residues in the CDR3. CDR1 is LNHNV and CDR2 is YYDKDF in the germline V gene (reference sequence). The chain combines TRBV15 with TRBJ2-1, with TRBD2 matching over 9 bases. Specimen: blood. The sequence derives from a man between 25 and 39 years old in good health. CDR3 in DNA: TGTGCCACTAGCGGGGGACTGACCTACAATGAGCAGTTCTTC. Protein sequence: CATSGGLTYNEQFF.